What follows describes a single TCR beta chain. Its antigen is currently unknown. Using immunoSEQ multiplex PCR, the repertoire was profiled, and TCRdb retains in-frame clones only, with some absent. The sample shows about 110,000 clones, 70% to 90% of them seen only once. Germline CDR1 SGDLS, CDR2 YYNGEE. This CDR3 is built from 20 residues. After removal of 4 bases from V and 4 bases from J, the junction contained 14 bases not matched to a gene. The sample belongs to a study of T cell responses to AZD1222 COVID-19 vaccine. Whole-study results and caveats: Among AZD1222 vaccinees, only 5 to 7 were seropositive at baseline. Per reports, nearly half of all spike-specific TCRs target regions that are unmutated in variants. The sample set comprised mostly white British donors with more females, and clonal diversity was possibly underestimated.

Combined were second doses at about 4 or about 12 weeks. V usage is TRBV9 and J usage is TRBJ2-1; 16 nucleotides line up with TRBD2. The sequencing used peripheral blood, collected 28 days after the second AZD1222 dose. This TCR came from an adult who received the AZD1222 COVID-19 vaccine. The CDR3: CASSTPPGLAGGLGYNEQFF. CDR3 in DNA: TGTGCCAGCAGCACCCCCCCGGGACTAGCGGGGGGGCTCGGGTACAATGAGCAGTTCTTC. Combining the CDR3 with reference TRBV9 and TRBJ2-1 gives the whole variable domain DSGVTQTPKHLITATGQRVTLRCSPRSGDLSVYWYQQSLDQGLQFLIQYYNGEERAKGNILERFSAQQFPDLHSELNLSSLELGDSALYFCASSTPPGLAGGLGYNEQFFGPGTRLTVL.